This record concerns one T cell receptor beta chain sequence. The target antigen is unknown. These data belong to a study of cytomegalovirus exposure and HLA in healthy donors. The study's findings and limits: A subsequent analysis found that TCR clusters from the first cohort also tended to co-occur in the 120 or so validation repertoires, with 90% to 95% of cluster scores above 0. Some TCR beta chains (roughly 160 of them) were listed as cytomegalovirus-associated. The dataset shows that most TCR sequences were rare, while some public TCRs occurred in many donors.

CDR3 length: 16 amino acids. With V trimmed by 3 bases and J by 7 bases, 12 bases remained unmatched. In germline, CDR1 is WNHNN, CDR2 SYGVQD (reference sequence). Separate from the approximately 600-subject first cohort was the approximately 120-subject validation cohort, to which the donors belonged. TCRdb's table, derived via immunoSEQ multiplex PCR, lists solely in-frame clones and lacks some. The data contain roughly 250,000 clones, about 90% of them seen just once; the ten biggest clones take up 1.2%. The TCR comes from a woman younger than 45 in good health and CMV-seropositive. This chain uses TRBV10-1 with TRBJ2-7; TRBD2 agrees at 10 bases. The sequenced sample consisted of PBMCs. The CDR3 loop is CASSEFKASGRVEQYF. CDR3 sequence (DNA): TGCGCCAGCAGTGAATTTAAGGCTAGCGGGAGAGTTGAGCAGTACTTC.